This T cell receptor beta chain originates from a study of CD8 T cells in Susac syndrome (dated by TCRdb to the late 2010s). Notes on the research overall: Repertoire sequencing was used to test whether CD8+ T cell activation and differentiation in Susac syndrome was antigen driven. Clonality of the CD8+ T cell repertoire was compared between more than 10 healthy donors, approximately 14 Susac syndrome patients and approximately 16 multiple sclerosis patients. Points the paper makes about the study in general: The number of individuals in the TCR sequencing and HLA analysis was acknowledged as relatively small.

RNA was extracted using the RNeasy kit, and roughly 0.5 to 1 microgram was reverse transcribed with random hexamers. TCR beta CDR3 regions were amplified with the immunoSEQ multiplex PCR assay covering 54 Vbeta and 13 Jbeta segments. PCR amplification bias was corrected using a synthetic template baseline for primer optimization and computational correction. In the original analysis: Only productive sequences were kept, with reads annotated to V, D and J genes according to IMGT and analyzed in immunoSEQ Analyzer. To calculate clonality, Shannon entropy was normalized by log2 of the number of productive unique sequences and then subtracted from one. Public and private clones were assessed among the 100 most prevalent clones of each patient and control. Susac-specific clones were defined as absent from healthy and MS cohorts, 1052 published viral clones and other ImmuneACCESS disease sequences. The raw public data were reprocessed by TCRdb itself: fastp quality trimming at Q25, MiXCR clonotype calling, in-frame beta chains only. Rows merge per CDR3 protein into single entries with the most common DNA and genes. TCRdb's processing, not the study's, gives the V and J calls here. The sample records approximately 120,000 distinct CDR3 sequences, over 90% of which are singletons. Roughly 0.33% of the sample rests with the top ten.

Peripheral blood CD8+ and CD4+ T cells from healthy donors, Susac syndrome patients and multiple sclerosis patients were profiled using high-throughput TCR beta sequencing. The multiple sclerosis controls were treatment-naive patients who had stable or active relapsing-remitting disease and met the revised McDonald criteria. Bulk CD8+ and CD4+ T cells were purified magnetically by negative isolation, whereas CD8+ TEMRA cells were enriched by FACS. Blood was drawn into EDTA tubes, processed within 24 hours, and PBMCs were isolated by density gradient centrifugation. PBMCs intended for TCR sequencing were cryopreserved in liquid nitrogen and were subsequently thawed in a 37 degrees C water bath. Purity of sorted or isolated CD4+, CD8+ and CD8+ TEMRA cells was at least 90%. From its cysteine to its valine, the CDR3 spans 14 amino acids. Left in the record is the CDR3 DNA by itself, 42 bases read in frame from the first base. V is shortened by 5 bases, J by 7 bases, and the region joining them spans 18 bases. CDR1 and CDR2 are drawn from the germline V gene (reference sequence): LNHDA, SQIVND.

Comment on this clonotype: Its antigen remains unidentified. Base qualities are not recorded, but no much larger clone differs from it by a single base.

The sequencing input was CD8+ T cells from PBMCs. This chain joins TRBV19 to TRBJ2-7; the D gene is unclear. The TCR comes from a human donor with multiple sclerosis. For the CDR3, the sequence is CASSPGFWVYEQYV. In nucleotides, the sequence is TGTGCCAGTAGTCCCGGGTTTTGGGTGTATGAGCAGTACGTC.